The 5 T cell receptor beta chains listed next were all sequenced from one sample in a study of response to subunit inactivated influenza vaccine. TCRdb re-derived calls from the RT-PCR reads in MiXCR, one entry per CDR3 protein. This sample has about 570,000 distinct CDR3 sequences, with 11% found just once. The data were also submitted as part of a second study, on T cells expressing NK-cell markers. This second study says: 5'RACE template switching with UMIs generated TCR beta cDNA.

The material sequenced was PBMCs from blood, taken on the day of vaccination. Receptors originate from a man aged 45-65 years who received an inactivated influenza vaccine.

This clonotype was detected a few times. The V and J genes are TRBV7-2 and TRBJ2-4; tentative D call: TRBD1 (6 bases). CDR3 size: 16 residues. Between the trimmed V and J ends, which lost 5 bases and 0 bases, there was a span of 14 bases. CDR1 SGHTA and CDR2 FQGNSA come from the germline V gene. CDR3 nucleotides: TGTGCCAGCAGCCCCCAGGGGAATATAGCCAAAAACATTCAGTACTTC. Translation gives CASSPQGNIAKNIQYF.

The gene calls are TRBV29-1 and TRBJ2-1; D is unresolved. Germline loops: CDR1 SQVTM, CDR2 ANQGSEA. V gave up 5 bases and J gave up 6 bases, with 5 bases separating them. The length of the CDR3 is 10 residues. The CDR3 region is CSVRTNEQFF. The CDR3 DNA sequence: TGCAGCGTTCGAACCAATGAGCAGTTCTTC.

There are a few counts of this clonotype. The chain combines TRBV12-3 or TRBV12-4 with TRBJ2-7; unclear D gene. V was cut by 4 bases and J by 5 bases, with 18 bases left in between. CDR3 size: 15 residues. CDR3 DNA: TGTGCCAGCAGTTCAAAAGGCGAGTTTGCCCACGAGCAGTACTTC. This gives the protein CASSSKGEFAHEQYF.

Ten or more counts support this clonotype. This rearrangement joins TRBV29-1 to TRBJ2-3; possibly TRBD2 for D (6 bases). Germline V gives CDR1 SQVTM, CDR2 ANQGSEA. V lost 0 bases and J lost 6, with 13 bases in between. This CDR3 spans 14 amino acids. The CDR3 here is CSVEDLTGADTQYF. The CDR3 DNA sequence: TGCAGCGTTGAAGATCTCACGGGAGCCGATACGCAGTATTTT.

This clonotype has a handful of counts. The rearrangement links TRBV10-3 to TRBJ1-1; D unclear. This CDR3 is 12 amino acids long. Looked up from germline, CDR1 is ENHRY and CDR2 is SYGVKD. The ends were cut back, 6 bases at V and 3 bases at J, with 8 bases in the middle. DNA of the CDR3: TGTGCCATCAGACAAGCTGACACTGAAGCTTTCTTT. Translated, it gives CAIRQADTEAFF.